This T cell receptor beta chain was identified during a study of T cell repertoires in cytomegalovirus infection (dated by TCRdb to between 2018 and 2021). For the wider study: Peptide stimulations targeted recently identified HLA-C-restricted CMV epitopes, whose presentation resists viral immunomodulation, together with well-studied HLA-B-restricted epitopes. The HLA type of each donor mattered for the analysis, because public TCR beta signatures pointed to carriage of CMV infection along with the matching HLA type. Here is what the overall study found, with its caveats: The ex vivo response was dominated by HLA-C-restricted CMV-specific TCR beta clonotypes, which also provided the single most frequent clonotype in two of eight donors. In both this cohort and an independent approximately 350-donor cohort, the cumulative frequency of public TCR beta family members distinguished carriers of CMV infection plus the relevant HLA type.

The reads were generated on an Illumina HiSeq 1500. TCRdb reran the public reads through fastp at Q25 and MiXCR, keeping productive beta chains. Rows matching on CDR3 protein sequence are summarized as one entry with the most common DNA and genes. In all, the sample holds about 63,000 distinct CDR3 sequences, and 20% of those were seen once. In total, the top ten clones hold 73% of the sample. Explained via the paper, the treatment or condition label denotes: in vitro stimulation with specific CMV peptide epitopes to enrich CMV-specific T cells. CDR3 length: 16 amino acids, cysteine to phenylalanine. The CDR3 DNA has 48 bases and is translated from base 1. From a lookup of the germline V gene, CDR1 and CDR2 are MGHRA and YSYEKL. V is pared back by 3 bases and J by 4 bases, with 18 bases lying between the germline termini. Notes on this clonotype: Its antigen has not been determined. No per-base quality is available; no much larger clone lies one base away.

This receptor was identified in a human donor in good health (CMV status not recorded). Some clones in this sample may be carry-over from other donors' samples. The rearranged segments are TRBV4-1 and TRBJ1-1; D gene: possibly TRBD1, on 6 matching bases. The source was CD8+ T cells from cultured PBMCs, collected from culture after CMV antigen stimulation. The CDR3 corresponds to CASSHTLGGGGTEAFF. The DNA is as follows: TGCGCCAGCAGCCATACGCTGGGGGGGGGCGGCACTGAAGCTTTCTTT.